This T cell receptor beta chain was sequenced for a study of cytomegalovirus exposure and HLA in healthy donors. Overall study results and limits: Highly shared sequence variants in one cluster were likely a sequencing artifact.

CDR1 and CDR2 (germline): LNHDA, SQIVND (reference sequence). The V end lost 4 bases, the J end lost 5 bases, and 30 bases lay between the germline ends. There are 19 residues in the CDR3. The PCR ran on 60 Vbeta and 13 Jbeta primers. TCRdb keeps only in-frame clones here, not all; method: immunoSEQ multiplex PCR. The table lists about 200,000 clones, about four fifths of them singletons. Remarks on this clone: Its matching antigen is unknown.

Material for sequencing was PBMCs. The V call is TRBV19, the J call TRBJ2-7; a possible D gene is TRBD1 (8 bases). This sequence was found in a woman younger than 30 in good health and CMV-seronegative. The CDR3 is CASSKRPLLNRGTMDEQYF. CDR3 nucleotide sequence: TGTGCCAGTAGTAAACGGCCTCTACTCAACAGGGGGACTATGGACGAGCAGTACTTC.